This T cell receptor (beta chain) was obtained from a study of identical twins. Study conclusions and caveats: Low generation probability was overrepresented in out-of-frame alpha sequences shared by twins.

TCRdb re-called the 5' RACE reads through MiXCR, storing one row per CDR3 protein. The table shows approximately 620,000 distinct CDR3 sequences, with about 9.4% occurring only once. This clonotype was picked up a small number of times. Its matching antigen is unknown. The same data also contributed to another study, on yellow fever vaccine responses in identical twins.

The sequencing sample was made of PBMCs. This receptor was identified in a woman aged 18-29 years in good health.

The CDR3 region has the DNA TGTGCCAGCAGTTTAGGGAGGGTGGACGCACGGTACTTC. Amino acids: CASSLGRVDARYF. The rearrangement joins TRBV12-3 or TRBV12-4 to TRBJ2-7; D is perhaps TRBD2 (6 bases). V shed 1 base and J shed 12 bases, with 16 bases lying between them. There are 13 residues in the CDR3.